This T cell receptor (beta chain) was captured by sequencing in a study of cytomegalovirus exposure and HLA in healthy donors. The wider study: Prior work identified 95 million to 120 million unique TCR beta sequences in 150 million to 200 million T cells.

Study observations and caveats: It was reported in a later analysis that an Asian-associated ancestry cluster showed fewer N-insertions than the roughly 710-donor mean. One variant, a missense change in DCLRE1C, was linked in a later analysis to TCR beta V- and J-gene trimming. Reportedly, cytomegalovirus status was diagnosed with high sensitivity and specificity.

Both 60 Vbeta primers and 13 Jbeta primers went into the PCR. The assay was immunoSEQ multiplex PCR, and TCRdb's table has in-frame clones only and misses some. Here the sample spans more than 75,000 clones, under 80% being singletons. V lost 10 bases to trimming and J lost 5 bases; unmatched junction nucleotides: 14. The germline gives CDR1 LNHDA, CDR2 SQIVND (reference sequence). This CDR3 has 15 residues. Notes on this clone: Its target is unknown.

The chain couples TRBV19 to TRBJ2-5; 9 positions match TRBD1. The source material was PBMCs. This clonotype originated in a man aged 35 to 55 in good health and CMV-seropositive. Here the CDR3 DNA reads TGTGCCACCCAAAACAGGGGGCGCGGGTCGGAGACCCAGTACTTC. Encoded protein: CATQNRGRGSETQYF.